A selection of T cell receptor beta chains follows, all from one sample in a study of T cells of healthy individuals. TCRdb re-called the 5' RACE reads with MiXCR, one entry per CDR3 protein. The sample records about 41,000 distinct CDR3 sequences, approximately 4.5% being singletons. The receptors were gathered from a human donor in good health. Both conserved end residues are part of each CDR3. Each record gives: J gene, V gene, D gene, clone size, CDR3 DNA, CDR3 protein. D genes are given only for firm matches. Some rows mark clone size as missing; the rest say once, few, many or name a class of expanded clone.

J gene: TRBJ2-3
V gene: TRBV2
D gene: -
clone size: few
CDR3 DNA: TGTGCCAGCAGCCTAGCGCTGGCAGATACGCAGTATTTT
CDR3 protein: CASSLALADTQYF

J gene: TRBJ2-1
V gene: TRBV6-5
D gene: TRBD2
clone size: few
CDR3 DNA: TGTGCCAGCAGTTACGAACTAGCGGGAAGCGAGCAGTTCTTC
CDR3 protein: CASSYELAGSEQFF

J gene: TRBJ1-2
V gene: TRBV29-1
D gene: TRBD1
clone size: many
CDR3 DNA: TGCAGCGTTGAATCCCGGACAGGAGGTGGCTACACCTTC
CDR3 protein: CSVESRTGGGYTF

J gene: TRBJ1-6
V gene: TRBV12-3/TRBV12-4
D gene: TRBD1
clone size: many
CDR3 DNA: TGTGCCAGCAGTTTGACAGGGGTGGATTCACCCCTCCACTTT
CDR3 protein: CASSLTGVDSPLHF

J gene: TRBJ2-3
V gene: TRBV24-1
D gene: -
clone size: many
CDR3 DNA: TGTGCCACCAGTGATTTGGCGGGGGCAAATACGCAGTATTTT
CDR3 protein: CATSDLAGANTQYF

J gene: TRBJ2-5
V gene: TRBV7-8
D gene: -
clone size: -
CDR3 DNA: TGTGCCAGCAGCTTAGGTTCCGGGTTTGAGACCCAGTACTTC
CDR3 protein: CASSLGSGFETQYF

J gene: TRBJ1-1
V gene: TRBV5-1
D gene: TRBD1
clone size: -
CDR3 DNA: TGCGCCAGCAGCTCAGGACAGGAGGTTGGTGAAGCTTTCTTT
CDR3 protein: CASSSGQEVGEAFF

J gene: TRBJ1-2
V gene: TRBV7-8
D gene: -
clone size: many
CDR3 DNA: TGTGCCAGCAGCGTATTTCCGGGGGGTAACTATGGCTACACCTTC
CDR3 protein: CASSVFPGGNYGYTF

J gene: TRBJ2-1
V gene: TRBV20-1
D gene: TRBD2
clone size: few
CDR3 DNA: TGCAGTGCAAAAAACCGGGGGGGCCATAGTAATGAGCAGTTCTTC
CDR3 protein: CSAKNRGGHSNEQFF

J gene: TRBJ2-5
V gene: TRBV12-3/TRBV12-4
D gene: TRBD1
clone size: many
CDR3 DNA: TGTGCCAGCAGACCCACAGGGGTTGAGACCCAGTACTTC
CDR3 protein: CASRPTGVETQYF

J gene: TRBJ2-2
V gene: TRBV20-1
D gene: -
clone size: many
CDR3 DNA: TGCAGTGCTAGAGATGTGAGAGGGGGGACCGGGGAGCTGTTTTTT
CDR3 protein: CSARDVRGGTGELFF

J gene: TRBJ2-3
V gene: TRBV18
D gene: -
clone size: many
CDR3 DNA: TGTGCCAGCTCACCACTGGCTCGGGCGGCTACTAGCACAGATACGCAGTATTTT
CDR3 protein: CASSPLARAATSTDTQYF

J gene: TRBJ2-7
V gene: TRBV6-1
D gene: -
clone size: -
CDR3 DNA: TGTGCCAGCAGCTCTCGGCCCGGATGGTCCTACGAGCAGTACTTC
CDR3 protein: CASSSRPGWSYEQYF

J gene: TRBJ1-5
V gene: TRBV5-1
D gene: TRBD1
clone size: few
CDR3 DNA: TGCGCCAGCAGCTTGGAGGGACAGGGTTGGCAGCCCCAGCATTTT
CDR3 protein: CASSLEGQGWQPQHF

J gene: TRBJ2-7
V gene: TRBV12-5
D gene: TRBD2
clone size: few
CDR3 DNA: TGTGCTAGTGGTTTGTCCTTTAGCGGGGCCTACGAGCAGTACTTC
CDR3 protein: CASGLSFSGAYEQYF

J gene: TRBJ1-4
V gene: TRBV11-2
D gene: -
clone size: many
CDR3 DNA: TGTGCCAGCACCCCCGGCCGAGGCTACTCAACTAATGAAAAACTGTTTTTT
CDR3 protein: CASTPGRGYSTNEKLFF

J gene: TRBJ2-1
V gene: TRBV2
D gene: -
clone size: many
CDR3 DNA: TGTGCCAGCCAAGGAGTAATAGTGGCCGTAAATGAGCAGTTCTTC
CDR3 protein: CASQGVIVAVNEQFF

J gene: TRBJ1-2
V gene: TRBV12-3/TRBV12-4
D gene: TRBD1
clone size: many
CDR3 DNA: TGTGCCAGCAGTTGGGACAGCCCCGGCTACACCTTC
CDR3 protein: CASSWDSPGYTF

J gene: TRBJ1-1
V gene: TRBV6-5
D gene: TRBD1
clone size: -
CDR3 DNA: TGTGCCAGCAGTTTCTCGACAGGGGGTGGTACTGAAGCTTTCTTT
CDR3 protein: CASSFSTGGGTEAFF

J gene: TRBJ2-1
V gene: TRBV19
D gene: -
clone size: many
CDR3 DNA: TGTGCCAGTAGTATAATCAGGGGGGCAAGCCGCGATGAGCAGTTCTTC
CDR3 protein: CASSIIRGASRDEQFF

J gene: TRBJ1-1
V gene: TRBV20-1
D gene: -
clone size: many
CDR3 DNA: TGCAGTGCCGCGCGAGGGGTGGGGAACACTGAAGCTTTCTTT
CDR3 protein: CSAARGVGNTEAFF

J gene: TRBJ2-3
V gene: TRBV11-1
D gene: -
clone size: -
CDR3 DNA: TGTGCCAGCAGCCCCTCAGATACGCAGTATTTT
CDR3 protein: CASSPSDTQYF

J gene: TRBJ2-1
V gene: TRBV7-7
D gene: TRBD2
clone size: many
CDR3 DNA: TGTGCCAGCAGCCGACGACTAGCAGATGAGCAGTTCTTC
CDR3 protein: CASSRRLADEQFF

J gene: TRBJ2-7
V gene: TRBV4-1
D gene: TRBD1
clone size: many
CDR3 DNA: TGCGCCAGCAGCATACAGACAGGGCCCTCTTTCGAGCAGTACTTC
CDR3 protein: CASSIQTGPSFEQYF

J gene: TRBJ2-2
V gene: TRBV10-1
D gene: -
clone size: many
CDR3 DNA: TGCGCCAGCAGTGAGCTTCCCGTTCGAAACACCGGGGAGCTGTTTTTT
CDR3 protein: CASSELPVRNTGELFF